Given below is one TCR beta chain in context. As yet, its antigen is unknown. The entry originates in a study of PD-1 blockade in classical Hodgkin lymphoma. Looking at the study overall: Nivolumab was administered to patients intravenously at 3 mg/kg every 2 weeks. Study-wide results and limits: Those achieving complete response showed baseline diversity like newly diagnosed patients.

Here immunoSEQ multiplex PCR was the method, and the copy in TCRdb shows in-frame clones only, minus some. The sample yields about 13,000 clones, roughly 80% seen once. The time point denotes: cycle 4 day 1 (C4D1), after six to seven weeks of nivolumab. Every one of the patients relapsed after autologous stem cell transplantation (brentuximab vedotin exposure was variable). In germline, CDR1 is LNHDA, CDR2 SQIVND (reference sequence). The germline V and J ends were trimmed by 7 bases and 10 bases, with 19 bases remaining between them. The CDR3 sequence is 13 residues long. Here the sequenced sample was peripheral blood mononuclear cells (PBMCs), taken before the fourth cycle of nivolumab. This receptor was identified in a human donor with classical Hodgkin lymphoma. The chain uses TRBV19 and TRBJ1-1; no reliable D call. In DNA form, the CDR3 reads TGTGCCAGTAAAGGTTACGAGGCCGGAGCAGCTTTCTTT. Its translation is CASKGYEAGAAFF.